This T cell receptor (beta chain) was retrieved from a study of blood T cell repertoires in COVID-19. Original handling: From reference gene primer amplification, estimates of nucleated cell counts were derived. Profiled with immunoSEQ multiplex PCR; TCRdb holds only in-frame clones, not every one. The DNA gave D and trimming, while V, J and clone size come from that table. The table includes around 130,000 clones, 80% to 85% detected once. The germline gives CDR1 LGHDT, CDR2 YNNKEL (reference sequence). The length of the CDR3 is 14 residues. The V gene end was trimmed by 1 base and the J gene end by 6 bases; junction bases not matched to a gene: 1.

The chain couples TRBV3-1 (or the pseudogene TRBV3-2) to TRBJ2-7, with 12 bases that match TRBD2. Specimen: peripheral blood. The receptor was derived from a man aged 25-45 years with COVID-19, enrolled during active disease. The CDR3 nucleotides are TGTGCCAGCAGCCAAGGACTAGCGGGAGTCGAGCAGTACTTC. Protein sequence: CASSQGLAGVEQYF.